This T cell receptor beta chain came from a study of T cell clonotyping in hematopoietic cell transplantation. Study observations and caveats: Few recipient clonotypes overlapped donors; over 97% were de novo at given depth.

Only in-frame clones appear in the TCRdb table, and some are missing; sequencing was by immunoSEQ multiplex PCR. The data show approximately 15,000 clones, about 84% seen once. This CDR3 comprises 15 residues. Trimming pared 8 bases from V and 3 bases from J, leaving 18 bases between. Germline CDR1 and CDR2: SGHTA and FQGTGA. On this clone: Antigen specificity is unknown.

The sequenced sample was PBMCs, obtained 100 days after allogeneic stem cell transplant. The receptor comes from a male patient between 60 and 69 years old who had an allogeneic stem cell transplant from a related donor, so the T cells may come from the graft donor. Some clones in this sample may be carry-over from other donors' samples. V gene TRBV7-3 combines with J gene TRBJ2-3; D is possibly TRBD2 (7 bases). CDR3 protein: CASALIGGLTDTQYF. CDR3 nucleotides: TGTGCCAGCGCTCTTATCGGGGGGCTGACAGATACGCAGTATTTT.